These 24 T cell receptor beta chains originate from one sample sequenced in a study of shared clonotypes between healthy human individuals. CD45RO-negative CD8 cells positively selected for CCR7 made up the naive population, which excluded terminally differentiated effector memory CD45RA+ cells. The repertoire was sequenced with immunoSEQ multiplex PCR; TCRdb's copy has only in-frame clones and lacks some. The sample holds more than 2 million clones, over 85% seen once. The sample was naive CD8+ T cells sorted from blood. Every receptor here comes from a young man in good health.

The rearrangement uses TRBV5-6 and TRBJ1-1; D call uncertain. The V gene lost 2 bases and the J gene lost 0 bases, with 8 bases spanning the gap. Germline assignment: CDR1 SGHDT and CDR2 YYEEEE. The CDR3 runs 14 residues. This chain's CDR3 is CASSFPRLNTEAFF. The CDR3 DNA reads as TGTGCCAGCAGCTTTCCTAGGTTGAACACTGAAGCTTTCTTT.

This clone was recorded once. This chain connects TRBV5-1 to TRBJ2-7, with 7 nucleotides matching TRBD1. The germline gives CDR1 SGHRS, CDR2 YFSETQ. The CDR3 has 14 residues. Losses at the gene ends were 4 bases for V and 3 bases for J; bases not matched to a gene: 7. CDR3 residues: CASSPPGQNYEQYF. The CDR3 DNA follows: TGCGCCAGCAGCCCCCCGGGACAGAACTACGAGCAGTACTTC.

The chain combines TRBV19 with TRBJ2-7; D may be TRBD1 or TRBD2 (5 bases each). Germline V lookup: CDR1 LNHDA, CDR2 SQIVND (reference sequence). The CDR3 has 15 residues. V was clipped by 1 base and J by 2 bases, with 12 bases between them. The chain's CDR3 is CASSIGDLGTYEQYF. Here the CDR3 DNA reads TGTGCCAGTAGTATAGGGGACCTGGGGACCTACGAGCAGTACTTC.

The CDR3 loop reads CATEDRADNQPQHF. CDR3 bases: TGTGCCACAGAGGACAGGGCCGACAATCAGCCCCAGCATTTT. V is TRBV10-3 and J is TRBJ1-5, with TRBD1 matching 8 bases. The CDR3 consists of 14 residues. Trimming at V came to 10 bases and at J to 3 bases, leaving 8 bases not matched to a gene. Per germline, CDR1 ENHRY and CDR2 SYGVKD.

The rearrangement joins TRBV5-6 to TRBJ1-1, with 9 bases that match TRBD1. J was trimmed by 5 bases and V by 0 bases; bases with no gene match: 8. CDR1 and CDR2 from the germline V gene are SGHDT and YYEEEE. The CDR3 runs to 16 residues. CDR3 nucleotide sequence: TGTGCCAGCAGCTTGGAACAGGGGGCGGTATCTACTGAAGCTTTCTTT. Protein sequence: CASSLEQGAVSTEAFF.

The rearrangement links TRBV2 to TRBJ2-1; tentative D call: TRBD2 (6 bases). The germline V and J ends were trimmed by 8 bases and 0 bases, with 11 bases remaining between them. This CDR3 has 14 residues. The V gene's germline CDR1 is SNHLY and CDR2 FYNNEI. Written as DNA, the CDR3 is TGTGCCAGCCACGGGGGAAGCTCCTACAATGAGCAGTTCTTC. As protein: CASHGGSSYNEQFF.

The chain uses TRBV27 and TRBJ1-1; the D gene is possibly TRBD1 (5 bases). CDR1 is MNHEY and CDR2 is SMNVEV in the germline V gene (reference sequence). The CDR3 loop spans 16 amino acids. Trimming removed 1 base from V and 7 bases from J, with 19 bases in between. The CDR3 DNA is TGTGCCAGCAGTTTATATGGGACCGCGGCGATCGGTGAAGCTTTCTTT. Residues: CASSLYGTAAIGEAFF.

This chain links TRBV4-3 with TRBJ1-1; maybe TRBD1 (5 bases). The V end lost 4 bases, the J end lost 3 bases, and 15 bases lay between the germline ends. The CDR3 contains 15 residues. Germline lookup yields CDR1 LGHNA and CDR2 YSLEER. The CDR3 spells CASSPRDGGYTEAFF. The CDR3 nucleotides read TGCGCCAGCAGCCCCCGGGACGGCGGATACACTGAAGCTTTCTTT.

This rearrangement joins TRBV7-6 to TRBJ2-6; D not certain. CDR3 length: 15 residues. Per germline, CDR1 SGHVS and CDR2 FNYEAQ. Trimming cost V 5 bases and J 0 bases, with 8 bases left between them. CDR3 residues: CASSPSLSGANVLTF. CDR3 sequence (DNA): TGTGCCAGCAGCCCATCACTCTCTGGGGCCAACGTCCTGACTTTC.

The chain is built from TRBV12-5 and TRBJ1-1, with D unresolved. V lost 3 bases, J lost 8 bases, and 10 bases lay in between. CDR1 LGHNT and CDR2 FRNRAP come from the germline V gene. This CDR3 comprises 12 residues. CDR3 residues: CASGFIVSEAFF. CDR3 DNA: TGTGCTAGTGGTTTCATAGTATCGGAAGCTTTCTTT.

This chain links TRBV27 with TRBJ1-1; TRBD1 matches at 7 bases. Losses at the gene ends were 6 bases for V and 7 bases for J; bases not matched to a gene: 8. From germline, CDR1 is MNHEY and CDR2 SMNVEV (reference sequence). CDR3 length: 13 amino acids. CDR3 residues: CASSLPDRVEAFF. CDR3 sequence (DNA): TGTGCCAGCAGCCTTCCAGACAGGGTTGAAGCTTTCTTT.

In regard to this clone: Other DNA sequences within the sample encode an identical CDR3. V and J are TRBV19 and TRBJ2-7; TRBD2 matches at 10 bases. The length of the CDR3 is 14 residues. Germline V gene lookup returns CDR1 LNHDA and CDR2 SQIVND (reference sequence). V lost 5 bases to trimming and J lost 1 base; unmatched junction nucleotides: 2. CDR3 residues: CASSPSGGSYEQYF. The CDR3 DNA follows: TGTGCCAGTAGTCCTAGCGGGGGTTCCTACGAGCAGTACTTC.

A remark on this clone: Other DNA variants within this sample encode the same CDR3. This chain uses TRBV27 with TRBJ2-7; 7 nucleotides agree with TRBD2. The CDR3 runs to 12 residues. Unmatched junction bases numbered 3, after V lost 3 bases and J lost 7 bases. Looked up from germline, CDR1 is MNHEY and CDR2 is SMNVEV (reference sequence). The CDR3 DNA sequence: TGTGCCAGCAGTTTCACCGGGGGGGAGCAGTACTTC. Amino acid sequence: CASSFTGGEQYF.

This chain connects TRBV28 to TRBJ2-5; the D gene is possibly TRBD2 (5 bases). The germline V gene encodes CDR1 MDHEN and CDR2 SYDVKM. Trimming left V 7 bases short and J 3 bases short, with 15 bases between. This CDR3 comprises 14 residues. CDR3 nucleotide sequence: TGTGCCAGCACCCCCACGGTCGGGGAAGAGACCCAGTACTTC. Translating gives CASTPTVGEETQYF.

CDR3 DNA: TGTGCCAGCAGCTTTTTGTGGAACACCGGGGAGCTGTTTTTT. Protein product: CASSFLWNTGELFF. This chain links TRBV11-2 with TRBJ2-2; no definite D call. The CDR3 length is 14 residues. CDR1 is SGHAT, CDR2 FQNNGV, per germline. The ends were cut back, 3 bases at V and 1 base at J, with 6 bases in the middle.

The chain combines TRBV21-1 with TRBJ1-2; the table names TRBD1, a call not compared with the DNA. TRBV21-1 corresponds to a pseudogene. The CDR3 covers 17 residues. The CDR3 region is CASPRGKKGIWENGYTF. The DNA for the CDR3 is TGTGCCAGCCCGAGGGGGAAAAAGGGAATATGGGAAAATGGCTACACCTTC.

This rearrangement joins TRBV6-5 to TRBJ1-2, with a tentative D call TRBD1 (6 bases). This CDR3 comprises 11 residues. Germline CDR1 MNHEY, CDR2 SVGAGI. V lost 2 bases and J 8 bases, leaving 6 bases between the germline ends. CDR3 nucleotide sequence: TGTGCCAGCAGTTACCAGGGGGGCTACACCTTC. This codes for CASSYQGGYTF.

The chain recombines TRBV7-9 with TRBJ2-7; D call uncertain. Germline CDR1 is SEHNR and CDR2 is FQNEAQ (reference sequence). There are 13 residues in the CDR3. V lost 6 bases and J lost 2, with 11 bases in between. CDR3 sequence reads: CASSMVGPYEQYF. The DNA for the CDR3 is TGTGCCAGCAGTATGGTTGGTCCCTACGAGCAGTACTTC.

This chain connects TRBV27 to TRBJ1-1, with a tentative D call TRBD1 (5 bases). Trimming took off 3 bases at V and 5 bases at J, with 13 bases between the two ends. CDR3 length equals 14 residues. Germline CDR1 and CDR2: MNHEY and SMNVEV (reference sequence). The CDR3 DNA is TGTGCCAGCAGTTTGGGGGGTCCCCTAACTGAAGCTTTCTTT. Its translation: CASSLGGPLTEAFF.

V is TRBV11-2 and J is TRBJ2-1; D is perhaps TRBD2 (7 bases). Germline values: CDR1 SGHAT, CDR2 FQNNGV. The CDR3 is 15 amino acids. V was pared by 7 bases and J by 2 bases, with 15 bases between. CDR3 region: CASTPAGAPYNEQFF. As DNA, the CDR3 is TGTGCCAGCACTCCTGCGGGGGCCCCCTACAATGAGCAGTTCTTC.

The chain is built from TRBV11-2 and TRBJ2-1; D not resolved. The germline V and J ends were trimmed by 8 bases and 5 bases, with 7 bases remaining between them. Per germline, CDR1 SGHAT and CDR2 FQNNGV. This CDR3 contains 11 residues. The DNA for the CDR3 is TGTGCCAGCGATAAGGACAATGAGCAGTTCTTC. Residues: CASDKDNEQFF. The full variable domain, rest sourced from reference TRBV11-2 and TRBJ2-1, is EAGVAQSPRYKIIEKRQSVAFWCNPISGHATLYWYQQILGQGPKLLIQFQNNGVVDDSQLPKDRFSAERLKGVDSTLKIQPAKLEDSAVYLCASDKDNEQFFGPGTRLTVL.

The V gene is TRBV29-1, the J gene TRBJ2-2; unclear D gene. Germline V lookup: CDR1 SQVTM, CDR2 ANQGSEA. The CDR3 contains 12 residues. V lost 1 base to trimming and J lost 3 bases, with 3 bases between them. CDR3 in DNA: TGCAGCGTTGAAGGATACACCGGGGAGCTGTTTTTT. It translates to CSVEGYTGELFF.

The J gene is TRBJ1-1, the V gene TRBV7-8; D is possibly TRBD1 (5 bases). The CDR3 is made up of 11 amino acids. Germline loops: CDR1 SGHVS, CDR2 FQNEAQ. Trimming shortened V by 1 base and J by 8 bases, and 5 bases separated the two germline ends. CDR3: CASSLEGEAFF. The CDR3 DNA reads TGTGCCAGCAGCTTAGAGGGGGAAGCTTTCTTT.

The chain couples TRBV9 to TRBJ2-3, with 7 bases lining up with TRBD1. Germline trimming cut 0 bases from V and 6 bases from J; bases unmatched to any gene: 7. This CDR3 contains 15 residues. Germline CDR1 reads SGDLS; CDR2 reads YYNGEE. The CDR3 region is CASSVGRDRKDTQYF. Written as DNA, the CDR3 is TGTGCCAGCAGCGTAGGACGGGACAGAAAGGATACGCAGTATTTT.